This paragraph reports one T cell receptor (beta chain). Its antigen is unidentified. The data stem from a study of lymphopenia after photon versus proton radiotherapy. Findings and caveats of the study: Under photons, naive T cells and diversity fell while effector/memory populations rose.

Germline V gene data show CDR1 as SGHTA and CDR2 as FQGNSA. Trimming cost V 5 bases and J 2 bases, with 12 bases left between them. The CDR3 is 14 residues long. The repertoire was sequenced with immunoSEQ multiplex PCR; TCRdb's copy has only in-frame clones and lacks some. The sample contains 50,000 to 60,000 clones, more than 90% of which appear only once. The chain recombines TRBV7-2 with TRBJ1-1; D is ambiguous. This sequence was found in a woman aged 40 to 55 with cholangiocarcinoma. Sequencing used peripheral blood, obtained from a patient treated with photon-based radiotherapy. The CDR3, as DNA: TGTGCCAGCAGCCCATCAGAACAAAACACTGAAGCTTTCTTT. Translating it yields CASSPSEQNTEAFF.